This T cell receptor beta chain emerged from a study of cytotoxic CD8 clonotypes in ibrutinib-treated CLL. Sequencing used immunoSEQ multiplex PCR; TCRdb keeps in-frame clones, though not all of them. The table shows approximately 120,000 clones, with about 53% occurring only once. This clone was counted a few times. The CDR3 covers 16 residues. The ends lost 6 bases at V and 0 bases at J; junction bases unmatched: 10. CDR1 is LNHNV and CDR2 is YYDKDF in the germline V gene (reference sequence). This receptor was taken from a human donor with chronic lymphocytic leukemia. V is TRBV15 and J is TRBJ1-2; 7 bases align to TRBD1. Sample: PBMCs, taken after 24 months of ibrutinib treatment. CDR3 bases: TGTGCCACCAGTCGAAGAGGGGGCCTCGCTAACTATGGCTACACCTTC. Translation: CATSRRGGLANYGYTF. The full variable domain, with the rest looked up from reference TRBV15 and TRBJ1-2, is DAMVIQNPRYQVTQFGKPVTLSCSQTLNHNVMYWYQQKSSQAPKLLFHYYDKDFNNEADTPDNFQSRRPNTSFCFLDIRSPGLGDTAMYLCATSRRGGLANYGYTFGSGTRLTVV.